A single sample gave rise to the 32 T cell receptor beta chains below, sequenced in a study of cytomegalovirus exposure and HLA in healthy donors. Some clones are missing from TCRdb's copy, which holds only in-frame ones; the method was immunoSEQ multiplex PCR. The data hold approximately 200,000 clones, with about 81% observed a single time. The material sequenced was PBMCs. Receptors were obtained from a woman aged 25 to 39 in good health and CMV-seronegative.

Written as DNA, the CDR3 is TGTGCCAGTAGCGAGAGTTCCTACGAGCAGTACTTC. Its translation: CASSESSYEQYF. The J gene is TRBJ2-7, the V gene TRBV19; no definite D call. The CDR3 extends over 12 amino acids. CDR1 is LNHDA, CDR2 SQIVND, per germline (reference sequence). Trimming took 6 bases from V and 1 from J, leaving 7 bases between them.

The rearrangement uses TRBV28 and TRBJ2-5; 7 bases align to TRBD2. Looked up from germline, CDR1 is MDHEN and CDR2 is SYDVKM. This CDR3 has 15 residues. With 7 bases clipped from V and 6 bases from J, the junction kept 14 bases outside the gene matches. The CDR3 DNA reads TGTGCCAGCACCCCACTAGCGTATGCCGTGCAGACCCAGTACTTC. This gives the protein CASTPLAYAVQTQYF.

The chain is built from TRBV5-1 and TRBJ1-4; possible D gene TRBD1, 6 bases. The length of the CDR3 is 16 residues. Germline assignment: CDR1 SGHRS and CDR2 YFSETQ. Trimming took off 4 bases at V and 0 bases at J, with 13 bases between the two ends. CDR3 in DNA: TGCGCCAGCAGCCCGCCTCCAGGGGCAACTAATGAAAAACTGTTTTTT. This sequence encodes CASSPPPGATNEKLFF. The complete variable domain, with remaining parts taken from reference TRBV5-1 and TRBJ1-4, reads KAGVTQTPRYLIKTRGQQVTLSCSPISGHRSVSWYQQTPGQGLQFLFEYFSETQRNKGNFPGRFSGRQFSNSRSEMNVSTLELGDSALYLCASSPPPGATNEKLFFGSGTQLSVL.

The chain links TRBV6-5 to TRBJ1-2; D is uncertain. Trimming removed 3 bases from V and 6 bases from J, with 14 bases in between. The V gene's germline CDR1 is MNHEY and CDR2 SVGAGI. CDR3 length: 14 amino acids. The CDR3 DNA reads as TGTGCCAGCAGTTATGACTCACTCCGCGATGGCTACACCTTC. Translation gives CASSYDSLRDGYTF.

This chain joins TRBV19 and TRBJ2-3; D gene uncertain. V was pared by 2 bases and J by 2 bases, with 5 bases between. The CDR3 consists of 13 residues. Germline-derived CDR1 and CDR2 are LNHDA and SQIVND (reference sequence). As DNA, the CDR3 is TGTGCCAGTAGTATATCGGTCACAGATACGCAGTATTTT. Its protein is CASSISVTDTQYF.

The V gene is TRBV29-1, the J gene TRBJ2-7, with D possibly TRBD1 on 7 matching bases. The CDR3 has 15 amino acids. V gave up 2 bases and J gave up 7 bases, with 21 bases separating them. CDR1 SQVTM and CDR2 ANQGSEA come from the germline V gene. This chain's CDR3 is CSVERGRTAGGEQYF. Here the CDR3 DNA reads TGCAGCGTTGAACGGGGCAGAACCGCAGGGGGGGAGCAGTACTTC.

The V and J genes are TRBV5-4 and TRBJ1-6; 7 bases fit TRBD1. The V and J ends lost 4 bases and 7 bases, in that order; junction bases with no gene match: 11. This CDR3 is 16 amino acids long. The germline CDR1 and CDR2 sequences are SGHNT and YYREEE (reference sequence). CDR3 DNA sequence: TGTGCCAGCAGCCCGTCGAGGAGGGACAGAAATTCACCCCTCCACTTT. Translation gives CASSPSRRDRNSPLHF.

The J gene is TRBJ1-2, the V gene TRBV7-6, with D possibly being TRBD1 (6 bases). This CDR3 contains 15 residues. Looked up from germline, CDR1 is SGHVS and CDR2 is FNYEAQ. Trimming took 4 bases from V and 2 from J, leaving 14 bases between them. The CDR3 nucleotides are TGTGCCAGCAGCTCCCCGGGGGGCAGGAACTATGGCTACACCTTC. As protein: CASSSPGGRNYGYTF.

This clone has a handful of counts. Relative to the germline gene, one junction end is altered; a read error may explain this. The chain joins TRBV6-1 to TRBJ1-2; TRBD1 aligns across 8 bases. The CDR3 length is 12 residues. CDR1 and CDR2 from the germline V gene are MNHNS and SASEGT. CDR3 sequence: CAGGTGDYGYTF. The CDR3, as DNA: TGTGCCGGGGGGACAGGCGACTACGGCTACACCTTC.

The V gene is TRBV5-1, the J gene TRBJ2-7; 7 bases align to TRBD2. Trimming removed 3 bases from V and 6 bases from J; junction bases left unmatched: 9. Looked up from germline, CDR1 is SGHRS and CDR2 is YFSETQ. The CDR3 totals 14 residues. The DNA for the CDR3 is TGCGCCAGCAGCTCCGGGACTACCACTAGCGAGCAGTACTTC. Residues: CASSSGTTTSEQYF. Full variable domain (outside the CDR3, taken from reference TRBV5-1 and TRBJ2-7): KAGVTQTPRYLIKTRGQQVTLSCSPISGHRSVSWYQQTPGQGLQFLFEYFSETQRNKGNFPGRFSGRQFSNSRSEMNVSTLELGDSALYLCASSSGTTTSEQYFGPGTRLTVT.

The V and J genes are TRBV5-1 and TRBJ1-1, with D maybe TRBD1 (5 bases). Germline V gene lookup returns CDR1 SGHRS and CDR2 YFSETQ. This CDR3 contains 14 residues. V was clipped by 4 bases and J by 1 base, with 11 bases between them. This CDR3 is CASSIGTANTEAFF. The CDR3 DNA is TGCGCCAGCAGCATAGGGACTGCGAACACTGAAGCTTTCTTT. The complete variable domain, with remaining parts taken from reference TRBV5-1 and TRBJ1-1, reads KAGVTQTPRYLIKTRGQQVTLSCSPISGHRSVSWYQQTPGQGLQFLFEYFSETQRNKGNFPGRFSGRQFSNSRSEMNVSTLELGDSALYLCASSIGTANTEAFFGQGTRLTVV.

The chain carries TRBV6-1 and TRBJ2-1, with D perhaps TRBD2 (6 bases). Germline V gene data show CDR1 as MNHNS and CDR2 as SASEGT. The CDR3 runs 15 residues. V shed 4 bases and J shed 5 bases, with 15 bases lying between them. CDR3 DNA sequence: TGTGCCAGCAGTGTGGGGGGATTCGGGGACAATGAGCAGTTCTTC. Protein: CASSVGGFGDNEQFF.

V and J are TRBV5-1 and TRBJ1-3; 7 bases map to TRBD1. Germline trimming cut 4 bases from V and 2 bases from J; bases unmatched to any gene: 9. The CDR3 totals 16 residues. The V gene's germline CDR1 is SGHRS and CDR2 YFSETQ. The CDR3 bases are TGCGCCAGCAGCCTAGACCGACAGGGACCTGGAAACACCATATATTTT. This encodes CASSLDRQGPGNTIYF.

This clone has just a few counts. Sequence at one end of the junction differs from germline and may be a read error. The chain couples TRBV5-1 to TRBJ2-7, with a weak D call TRBD1 (6 bases). The CDR3 consists of 11 residues. From germline, CDR1 is SGHRS and CDR2 YFSETQ. CDR3 DNA sequence: TGCGCCAGCAGCTCTCACGGGGACAAGATCTTC. Translated: CASSSHGDKIF.

The gene calls are TRBV28 and TRBJ2-3, with a tentative D call TRBD1 (6 bases). The CDR3 extends over 14 amino acids. The germline gives CDR1 MDHEN, CDR2 SYDVKM. V lost 6 bases and J 2 bases, leaving 12 bases between the germline ends. The CDR3 region has the DNA TGTGCCAGCAGCCCGGACAGTTCCACAGATACGCAGTATTTT. Protein sequence: CASSPDSSTDTQYF. Full variable domain (remainder filled in from reference TRBV28 and TRBJ2-3): DVKVTQSSRYLVKRTGEKVFLECVQDMDHENMFWYRQDPGLGLRLIYFSYDVKMKEKGDIPEGYSVSREKKERFSLILESASTNQTSMYLCASSPDSSTDTQYFGPGTRLTVL.

The chain is built from TRBV29-1 and TRBJ2-5; 7 bases match TRBD1. The V segment lost 4 bases and the J segment 5 bases; nucleotides outside the gene matches: 7. CDR1 and CDR2 (germline): SQVTM, ANQGSEA. This CDR3 contains 13 residues. The CDR3 loop is CSVVRGGAETQYF. Here the CDR3 DNA reads TGCAGCGTTGTAAGAGGGGGCGCGGAGACCCAGTACTTC.

This chain joins TRBV19 and TRBJ1-5; D uncertain. This CDR3 comprises 10 residues. The germline CDR1 and CDR2 sequences are LNHDA and SQIVND (reference sequence). Trimming took 7 bases from V and 15 from J, leaving 13 bases between them. CDR3 amino acids: CASNEAPRHF. CDR3 nucleotides: TGTGCCAGTAACGAGGCTCCAAGGCATTTT.

The chain employs TRBV5-6 and TRBJ1-2; 7 positions agree with TRBD1. V lost 3 bases and J lost 5; bases outside the gene matches: 4. CDR1 is SGHDT, CDR2 YYEEEE, per germline. The CDR3 is 13 residues long. The chain's CDR3 is CASSSGTDYGYTF. The DNA for the CDR3 is TGTGCCAGCAGCTCCGGGACAGATTATGGCTACACCTTC.

The J gene is TRBJ1-1, the V gene TRBV10-3, with no clear D. The CDR3 has 13 amino acids. V shed 4 bases and J shed 2 bases, with 8 bases lying between them. Germline CDR1 ENHRY, CDR2 SYGVKD. The CDR3 DNA reads TGTGCCATCAGTGGGGGAGATAACACTGAAGCTTTCTTT. Protein product: CAISGGDNTEAFF.

The gene calls are TRBV6-5 and TRBJ1-6, with D possibly being TRBD1 (5 bases). The CDR3 is made up of 15 amino acids. Germline V gene lookup returns CDR1 MNHEY and CDR2 SVGAGI. Trimming removed 5 bases from V and 3 bases from J, with 11 bases in between. CDR3 bases: TGTGCCAGCAGTACTGGGGGGGGCTATAATTCACCCCTCCACTTT. Translating gives CASSTGGGYNSPLHF.

This chain joins TRBV19 and TRBJ1-3, with a tentative D call TRBD1 (6 bases). Trimming took 4 bases from V and 4 from J, leaving 14 bases between them. The CDR3 runs to 15 residues. In germline, CDR1 is LNHDA, CDR2 SQIVND (reference sequence). CDR3 loop: CASSTRQVAGNTIYF. The CDR3 DNA is TGTGCCAGTAGTACCCGACAGGTCGCGGGAAACACCATATATTTT.

The chain employs TRBV27 and TRBJ2-7, with D possibly matching TRBD1 (6 bases). Trimming stripped 3 bases from V and 3 bases from J, with 21 bases between. The CDR3 runs 17 residues. Per the germline V gene, CDR1 is MNHEY and CDR2 is SMNVEV (reference sequence). The CDR3 DNA follows: TGTGCCAGCAGTTTTAAAGGGGGTCCCCCTTGGCTCTACGAGCAGTACTTC. Amino acids: CASSFKGGPPWLYEQYF.

The chain joins TRBV5-1 to TRBJ2-3, with D unclear. The ends were cut back, 4 bases at V and 3 bases at J, with 9 bases in the middle. The CDR3 contains 13 residues. From germline, CDR1 is SGHRS and CDR2 YFSETQ. CDR3 loop: CASSPLLTDTQYF. The CDR3 DNA sequence: TGCGCCAGCAGCCCCCTACTGACAGATACGCAGTATTTT. Full variable domain (outside the CDR3, taken from reference TRBV5-1 and TRBJ2-3): KAGVTQTPRYLIKTRGQQVTLSCSPISGHRSVSWYQQTPGQGLQFLFEYFSETQRNKGNFPGRFSGRQFSNSRSEMNVSTLELGDSALYLCASSPLLTDTQYFGPGTRLTVL.

The chain links TRBV11-1 to TRBJ2-5, with D maybe TRBD2 (6 bases). The V gene's germline CDR1 is SGHAT and CDR2 FQDESV (reference sequence). The CDR3 runs 14 residues. The V end was cut by 5 bases, the J end by 3 bases, with 13 bases between. The CDR3 region has the DNA TGTGCCAGCAGCGCCCCCGGGGGAAAAGAGACCCAGTACTTC. Residues: CASSAPGGKETQYF.

The chain has TRBV30 and TRBJ1-1; D is unclear. There are 12 residues in the CDR3. Trimming took 5 bases from V and 7 from J, leaving 14 bases between them. From germline, CDR1 is GTSNPN and CDR2 SVGIG (reference sequence). As DNA, the CDR3 is TGTGCCTGGGTCGGAGGGCGACTTGAAGCTTTCTTT. Translated: CAWVGGRLEAFF. Based on the CDR3 plus reference TRBV30 and TRBJ1-1, the full variable domain is SQTIHQWPATLVQPVGSPLSLECTVEGTSNPNLYWYRQAAGRGLQLLFYSVGIGQISSEVPQNLSASRPQDRQFILSSKKLLLSDSGFYLCAWVGGRLEAFFGQGTRLTVV.

This clone was observed a single time. This chain links TRBV9 with TRBJ2-4; possible D gene TRBD1, 6 bases. With 0 bases removed from V and 3 bases from J, the gap between germline ends came to 10 bases. Looked up from germline, CDR1 is SGDLS and CDR2 is YYNGEE. The CDR3 extends over 15 amino acids. CDR3 protein: CASSVDIGGKNIQYF. The CDR3 nucleotides read TGTGCCAGCAGCGTAGATATAGGGGGCAAAAACATTCAGTACTTC.

The CDR3 loop is CASKQSQNTEAFF. DNA of the CDR3: TGTGCCAGCAAGCAATCCCAGAACACTGAAGCTTTCTTT. The chain recombines TRBV6-1 with TRBJ1-1; D is ambiguous. Germline lookup yields CDR1 MNHNS and CDR2 SASEGT. Trimming cost V 7 bases and J 1 base, with 10 bases left between them. The CDR3 extends over 13 amino acids.

The rearrangement links TRBV6-1 to TRBJ1-1, with TRBD1 identical over 7 bases. This CDR3 spans 14 amino acids. J was trimmed by 3 bases and V by 4 bases; bases with no gene match: 5. The germline gives CDR1 MNHNS, CDR2 SASEGT. This CDR3 reads CASSVTGKDTEAFF. CDR3 DNA: TGTGCCAGCAGTGTGACAGGGAAGGACACTGAAGCTTTCTTT.

The chain joins TRBV6-1 to TRBJ2-3; TRBD2 is a possible D gene (5 bases). This CDR3 is built from 14 residues. CDR1 is MNHNS, CDR2 SASEGT, per germline. The V end was cut by 7 bases, the J end by 6 bases, with 17 bases between. CDR3 in DNA: TGTGCCAGCAAACCTCCCCTGGGCGGGGATACGCAGTATTTT. Its translation: CASKPPLGGDTQYF.

The V gene is TRBV7-9, the J gene TRBJ2-1; 9 positions match TRBD2. From germline, CDR1 is SEHNR and CDR2 FQNEAQ (reference sequence). This CDR3 is 15 amino acids long. With 5 bases clipped from V and 7 bases from J, the junction kept 9 bases outside the gene matches. CDR3 coding DNA: TGTGCCAGCAGCCTTATAGCGGGAGCTGTGAATGAGCAGTTCTTC. This gives the protein CASSLIAGAVNEQFF.

The chain links TRBV5-1 to TRBJ2-7; a weak D match, TRBD1 (6 bases). V was clipped by 5 bases and J by 0 bases, with 12 bases between them. Germline V CDR1 and CDR2: SGHRS, YFSETQ. The CDR3 is made up of 14 amino acids. The DNA of the CDR3 is TGCGCCAGCAGAGGACAGCCTACCTCCTACGAGCAGTACTTC. Translation gives CASRGQPTSYEQYF.

The V gene is TRBV6-1, the J gene TRBJ1-5; 7 positions match TRBD1. J lost 3 bases, V lost 6 bases, and 5 bases had no gene match. The CDR3 consists of 14 residues. Germline V gene lookup returns CDR1 MNHNS and CDR2 SASEGT. The CDR3 DNA sequence: TGTGCCAGCAGGACAGGGAACGCCAATCAGCCCCAGCATTTT. Its translation is CASRTGNANQPQHF.